This entry describes one TCR beta chain. Its target is unknown. This record belongs to a study of regulatory T cells in long-lasting Graves disease. Broader study findings: A greater number of public clonotypes (roughly 2,700) was shared by persistent patients than by new patients (about 880). Patients with persistent disease showed a bias toward TRBV28, TRBJ1-2 and TRBJ2-5. Accuracy was perhaps lowered by the small sample size.

This sample's time point: newly diagnosed GD, antithyroid drugs for less than 3 months. After RNA was extracted from PBMCs, the TCR library was made from it. Arm-PCR with iRepertoire HTBI primers amplified the CDR3 regions for these TCR beta libraries. TCRdb independently ran MiXCR on the multiplex PCR reads; one entry per CDR3 protein. The table records about 400,000 distinct CDR3 sequences, over 12% of them present only once. There are 16 residues in the CDR3. J was trimmed by 5 bases and V by 0 bases; bases with no gene match: 2. Germline CDR1 LGHDT, CDR2 YNNKEL (reference sequence). These sequences were also reported in another study, on T cells in Graves' hyperthyroidism and ophthalmopathy. From that paper: Blood also held most thyroid clonotypes expanded beyond 0.001.

Sequenced here: peripheral blood mononuclear cells (PBMCs), sampled at new diagnosis, from a patient treated with antithyroid drugs. This rearrangement joins TRBV3-1 to TRBJ2-2, with 11 bases matching TRBD2. The sequence was collected from a woman aged 40 to 50 with Graves disease. The CDR3 sequence: CASSQDRLAGTGELFF. The CDR3 nucleotides read TGTGCCAGCAGCCAAGATCGACTAGCGGGGACCGGGGAGCTGTTTTTT.